This T cell receptor beta chain was sequenced in a study of identical twins (dated by TCRdb to about 2016). For context, the study as a whole: The study deep-sequenced TCR alpha and beta repertoires from monozygotic twins, unrelated adults of various ages and cord blood to test whether fetal clonotypes persist. Replicate twin experiments were performed at different times using different library preparation protocols to rule out contamination. What the study reported, not specific to this receptor: Out-of-frame TCR alpha sharing in monozygotic twins was systematically underestimated by recombination models, whereas sharing between unrelated individuals was in agreement with the recombination models. Compared with coincidental sharing between unrelated individuals, out-of-frame TCR alpha sequences shared between twins had an excess of sequences with low generation probability. A weaker excess of twin sharing was found in beta out-of-frame sequences because the signal-to-noise ratio was lowered by fewer shared sequences. Abundant cord blood beta clonotypes carried fewer insertions; young adult naive repertoires showed a weaker similar trend, while memory repertoires showed none. Zero-insertion analyses could be partly confounded by invariant T cells such as MAIT and iNKT, although diverse VJ usage argued against such confounding for most clonotypes. Conclusions relied on cross-sectional statistical analysis, since the same donors could not be followed over many years.

A single count supports this clonotype. The antigen it recognizes is unknown. At one end, the junction sequence differs from germline, possibly due to a read error. For CDR1 and CDR2, the germline V gene lists MGHDK and SYGVNS. Its CDR3 holds 14 amino acids, cysteine through phenylalanine. Here the CDR3 DNA is all that survives: 42 bases in frame from base 1. Library preparation was by 5' RACE. These reads were obtained on an Illumina HiSeq 2000. Template switching introduced a universal primer binding site; the final cDNA contained a unique molecular identifier, enabling accurate counting of TCR cDNA molecules. Specific primers in the conserved constant-segment region were used to synthesize first-strand cDNA for TCR alpha and beta chains. Each cDNA library was double barcoded, with a SMART-Mk sample barcode plus Illumina barcodes, to control for contamination. Two successive PCR steps introduced TruSeq adapter sequences along with Illumina sample barcodes. The Illumina HiSeq platform was used with custom primers to sequence TCR alpha and beta cDNA libraries. Concerning the study's data processing: MiGEC was used to process raw reads and extract unique molecular identifiers, and MiXCR was used to find CDR3 positions. Recombination models were inferred per individual with the repgenHMM and IGoR tools using an EM algorithm. The analysis of shared clonotypes was done with the tcR package in R, with sharing normalized by the product of cloneset sizes. Out-of-frame nonproductive sequences were analyzed to study raw recombination free of thymic and clonal selection effects. The public reads were reanalyzed by TCRdb: fastp trimming at Q25, MiXCR alignment, in-frame beta chains only. Rows with a matching CDR3 protein are joined into one entry that keeps the most common DNA and genes. The V and J calls come from TCRdb's annotation, not from the publication. Counted in this sample were a few hundred thousand distinct CDR3 sequences; 24% of them appeared once. About 2.7% of the sample is in the top ten clones.

Every donor in the study was a healthy Caucasian. Three pairs of female monozygotic twins, all aged about 18 to 30 years, were included in the twin cohort. CD4+ and CD8+ T cell populations were isolated with positive isolation kits from Invitrogen. These data also featured in a second study, about T cells expressing NK-cell markers. The other study reports the following: In sorted CD3+CD56+NKG2C+, CD3+CD56+NKG2C- and CD3+CD56-NKG2C+ T-cell subsets from several donors, TCR beta-chain repertoires were profiled. Seven of the eight sequenced donors were HCMV-seropositive and one was HCMV-seronegative. To restrict sorting to alphabetaTCR-expressing T cells, an anti-gammadeltaTCR antibody was added in several experiments. In six donors, the dominant CD3+CD56+NKG2C+ clonotypes were among the top 10 CD8+ clonotypes and accounted for about 1.0-7.5% of CD8+ T cells. Those dominant clonotypes were again the most abundant among CD3+CD56-NKG2C+ cells in a handful of donors, at about 28.3-65%. Whether the expanded NKG2C-expressing T cell clones were specific for HCMV antigens was left unclear. Randomly selected healthy volunteers, three men and five women, were used as the eight sequenced donors. To determine HCMV serostatus, a commercial ELISA kit was used to detect HCMV-specific IgG in serum. MIGEC was used to demultiplex reads and group reads by UMI, and MiTCR was used to assemble and quantify clonotypes. To remove erroneous sequences, TCR cDNA sequences were retained only when supported by two or more reads. Downstream repertoire analysis used the tcR package, and clonotypes were matched across fractions by CDR3 nucleotide sequence plus V segment. VDJmatch was used to annotate antigen specificity against VDJdb, with one amino acid substitution in CDR3 allowed.

The clonotype originates from a woman aged 18-29 years in good health. The sequenced sample was CD4+ T cells sorted from blood. Rearrangement joined TRBV25-1 to TRBJ1-6, with a weak D call of TRBD1 (5 bases match). The encoded CDR3 is CASGEGFYNSPLHF. In nucleotides, the sequence is TGTGCCAGCGGTGAGGGGTTTTATAATTCACCCCTCCACTTT.